This TCR beta chain was obtained from a study of neurological immune-mediated disorders. As for the study in general: Within the group of 34 multiple sclerosis patients, approximately 31 were relapsing-remitting, while 3 were secondary progressive. Broader study findings: The greatest TCR clonal expansion appeared in HTLV-1-associated myelopathy and the smallest, falling below healthy controls, in multiple sclerosis.

This clonotype was detected many times. Its cognate antigen is unknown. The method for making cDNA was 5'RACE, and it used 10-nucleotide random UMIs. MiXCR, run by TCRdb on the 5' RACE reads, gives a single entry per CDR3 protein. The sample lists roughly 89,000 distinct CDR3 sequences, approximately 2.4% seen once, with 0.9% to 1.4% in the top ten. Germline loops: CDR1 KGHSH, CDR2 LQKENI. V gave up 3 bases and J gave up 4 bases, with 21 bases separating them. The CDR3 totals 17 residues. The receptor was derived from a woman in her twenties or thirties with multiple sclerosis. The gene calls are TRBV18 and TRBJ1-1, with D perhaps TRBD1 (5 bases). Sequenced sample: PBMCs. The CDR3 nucleotides read TGTGCCAGCTCACCCTATACGCCCCAGGGATCCGGCACTGAAGCTTTCTTT. Protein product: CASSPYTPQGSGTEAFF.